The clone carrying this T cell receptor (beta chain) is large. What it binds is unknown. Gene names and germline refer to mouse. Documented time point: mouse harvest day 7 after allogeneic transplant. Tail vein injection delivered 10^7 T-cell-depleted bone marrow cells and 10^6 splenic CD5+ T cells. This mouse GVHD model was MHC-mismatched B6 to BALB/c, profiled day 7 or 14. The sample is drawn from a study of tissue T cells after allogeneic stem cell transplantation. Study-wide points: Across patients, clones rarely overlapped, yet motif clusters were shared tissue-specifically. Blood and spleen captured only part of the tissue TCR repertoire.

Survey-depth TCRbeta CDR3 sequencing reported V/J genes and productive frequencies. Here immunoSEQ multiplex PCR was the method, and the copy in TCRdb shows in-frame clones only, minus some. The sample holds approximately 5,800 clones, about half seen once. This TCR came from a female BALB/c mouse given C57BL/6 T cells with graft-versus-host disease after an allogeneic hematopoietic cell transplant. The sample was gut tissue.

The CDR3 region is CASSMTGGALEQYF. CDR3 DNA (partial): TGTGCCAGCAGTATGACTGGGGGGGCGCTTGAACAGTAC. The rearrangement links TRBV19 to TRBJ2-7; 12 nucleotides match TRBD2. The read finishes 1 residue shy of the CDR3 end, and the germline J gene is used to complete it. This CDR3 comprises 14 residues. The V gene's germline CDR1 is FNHDT and CDR2 SITEND (reference sequence). Losses at the gene ends were 2 bases for V and 6 bases for J; bases not matched to a gene: 3.